Listed below are T cell receptor beta chains from one sample, sequenced in a study of control samples from healthy donors and cancer patients. Sequencing used immunoSEQ multiplex PCR; TCRdb keeps in-frame clones, though not all of them. The table shows about 84,000 clones, with around 80% occurring only once. The sequencing input was PBMCs. The receptors shown here come from a man aged 55 to 69 with head and neck cancer. The CDR3 runs from the conserved cysteine through the conserved F or W. A D gene is named only where the DNA matches it firmly. Part of the rows lack a size; the others show once, few, many or a class for expanded clones.

size	V	length	D	J	DNA	CDR3
once	TRBV6-2/TRBV6-3	13	-	TRBJ1-1	TGTGCCAGCAGTCGCCGGGGTAACACTGAAGCTTTCTTT	CASSRRGNTEAFF
-	TRBV6-1	14	TRBD1	TRBJ2-7	TGTGCCAGCAGTGAGGACAGGAATACCTACGAGCAGTACTTC	CASSEDRNTYEQYF
-	TRBV5-1	17	TRBD2	TRBJ2-1	TGCGCCAGCAGCCCCGGAAGCGGGAGGAGCTCCTACAATGAGCAGTTCTTC	CASSPGSGRSSYNEQFF
-	TRBV12-5	12	-	TRBJ1-1	TGTGCTAGTGGCGAAGGGTCCACTGAAGCTTTCTTT	CASGEGSTEAFF
-	TRBV7-2	16	TRBD2	TRBJ2-7	TGTGCCAGCAGCGCCCCCGGGACTAGCGGGAGAAACGAGCAGTACTTC	CASSAPGTSGRNEQYF
-	TRBV11-3	14	TRBD1	TRBJ2-7	TGTGCCAGCAGCTTACAGGGGGCGAGGAACGGGCAGTACTTC	CASSLQGARNGQYF
once	TRBV4-1	16	TRBD2	TRBJ2-7	TGCGCCAGCAGCCAAGAGGGAGCTAGCGGGGCCGGGGAGCAGTACTTC	CASSQEGASGAGEQYF
few	TRBV11-2	13	TRBD1	TRBJ2-7	TGTGCCAGCAGTGGGGACAGGGGATACGAGCAGTACTTC	CASSGDRGYEQYF
-	TRBV3-1/TRBV3-2	16	-	TRBJ2-2	TGTGCCAGCAGCCAAGATACAGGCACGAGGACCGGGGAGCTGTTTTTT	CASSQDTGTRTGELFF
many	TRBV30	16	TRBD2	TRBJ2-3	TGTGCCTGGAGTGGGGGACTAGCGGGAGGGGGAGATACGCAGTATTTT	CAWSGGLAGGGDTQYF
-	TRBV5-4	13	-	TRBJ2-2	TGTGCCAGCAGCTCTAGTAACACCGGGGAGCTGTTTTTT	CASSSSNTGELFF
-	TRBV11-3	15	-	TRBJ2-2	TGTGCCAGCAGCCAAGGATTTTCCGACGCCGGGGAGCTGTTTTTT	CASSQGFSDAGELFF
few	TRBV27	16	-	TRBJ1-5	TGTGCCAGCAGTTCCAAGCGGGGAGATAGCAATCAGCCCCAGCATTTT	CASSSKRGDSNQPQHF
few	TRBV28	13	-	TRBJ1-1	TGTGCCAGCAGGAGGGTTGGGGGAACTGAAGCTTTCTTT	CASRRVGGTEAFF
-	TRBV18	13	TRBD1	TRBJ1-2	TGTGCCAGCTCACGGGACAGGGAAAGTGGCTACACCTTC	CASSRDRESGYTF
-	TRBV4-2	16	TRBD2	TRBJ2-1	TGTGCCAGCAGCGAAGGGGCTAGCGGAAGGAACAATGAGCAGTTCTTC	CASSEGASGRNNEQFF
few	TRBV4-2	20	-	TRBJ2-2	TGTGCCAGCAGCCAAGGCCCCGTGAGTGGTGGGAGGCGATGGACCGGGGAGCTGTTTTTT	CASSQGPVSGGRRWTGELFF
-	TRBV12-5	16	TRBD2	TRBJ2-3	TGTGCTAGTGGTCCGCGACTAGCGGGGCTGCCAGATACGCAGTATTTT	CASGPRLAGLPDTQYF
-	TRBV5-5	11	-	TRBJ1-1	TGTGCCAGCAGCCCTGGTGGGGCGGCTTTCTTT	CASSPGGAAFF
-	TRBV3-1/TRBV3-2	15	-	TRBJ2-1	TGTGCCAGCAGCCTGCGACAGGCCAGCGGGGATGAGCAGTTCTTC	CASSLRQASGDEQFF
-	TRBV27	15	TRBD1	TRBJ2-7	TGTGCCAGCAGCTCCGGGACAGGTAGATCCTACGAGCAGTACTTC	CASSSGTGRSYEQYF
-	TRBV5-1	15	-	TRBJ1-2	TGCGCCAGCAGCTTTCGGAAAGGATTTAACTATGGCTACACCTTC	CASSFRKGFNYGYTF